A single sample gave rise to the 26 T cell receptor beta chains below, sequenced in a study of blood T cell repertoires in COVID-19. Only in-frame clones appear in the TCRdb table, and some are missing; sequencing was by immunoSEQ multiplex PCR. The repertoire holds about 170,000 clones, with roughly 84% as singletons. Source material: peripheral blood. The source is a man older than 75 with COVID-19, enrolled during active disease.

The genes are TRBV7-9 and TRBJ1-3; D is perhaps TRBD1 (5 bases). Germline values: CDR1 SEHNR, CDR2 FQNEAQ (reference sequence). The CDR3 is made up of 15 amino acids. V lost 5 bases, J lost 0 bases, and 11 bases lay in between. For the CDR3, the DNA is TGTGCCAGCAGCGCCGTGGACATCTCTGGAAACACCATATATTTT. As protein: CASSAVDISGNTIYF.

The chain is built from TRBV3-1 (or the pseudogene TRBV3-2) and TRBJ1-2, with D unclear. From germline, CDR1 is LGHDT and CDR2 YNNKEL (reference sequence). The CDR3 extends over 15 amino acids. V was shortened by 0 bases and J by 4 bases, with 12 bases between the two germline ends. The CDR3 region is CASSQDLQVIYGYTF. In DNA form, the CDR3 reads TGTGCCAGCAGCCAAGATCTTCAGGTAATCTATGGCTACACCTTC.

V usage is TRBV19 and J usage is TRBJ1-1; 9 bases agree with TRBD1. The CDR3 spans 16 residues. Germline lookup yields CDR1 LNHDA and CDR2 SQIVND (reference sequence). The junction had 12 bases not matched to a gene; V was cut back by 5 bases and J by 5 bases. In nucleotides, the CDR3 is TGTGCCAGTAGTCTCCGCCCGACAGGGGGGACGACTGAAGCTTTCTTT. Amino acid sequence: CASSLRPTGGTTEAFF.

The chain is built from TRBV2 and TRBJ1-4, with 7 bases lining up with TRBD1. The junction had 5 bases not matched to a gene; V was cut back by 3 bases and J by 4 bases. CDR1 is SNHLY, CDR2 FYNNEI, per germline. The CDR3 covers 15 residues. CDR3 residues: CASSDDRAGNEKLFF. The CDR3 bases are TGTGCCAGCAGTGACGACAGGGCGGGTAATGAAAAACTGTTTTTT.

Only one count was recorded for this clone. CDR3 in amino acids: CASRSSGQGYSPLHF. CDR3 in DNA: TGTGCCAGCAGGTCTTCGGGACAGGGGTATTCACCCCTCCACTTT. The chain couples TRBV5-4 to TRBJ1-6; 10 positions match TRBD1. The CDR3 consists of 15 residues. CDR1 SGHNT and CDR2 YYREEE come from the germline V gene (reference sequence). V gave up 5 bases and J gave up 8 bases; unmatched junction bases: 7.

CDR3 DNA sequence: TGTGCCAGCAGCCCACCTGGCCGGCCCCAGCATTTT. This encodes CASSPPGRPQHF. J is TRBJ1-5 and V is TRBV7-2; no clear D gene. The germline V gene encodes CDR1 SGHTA and CDR2 FQGNSA. This CDR3 spans 12 amino acids. V lost 5 bases, J lost 9 bases, and 11 bases lay in between.

The V gene is TRBV13, the J gene TRBJ1-6, with TRBD1 matching over 8 bases. The germline CDR1 and CDR2 sequences are PRHDT and FYEKMQ (reference sequence). This CDR3 has 15 residues. V lost 5 bases to trimming and J lost 6 bases; unmatched junction nucleotides: 6. In DNA form, the CDR3 reads TGTGCCAGCAGCCCCGGACAGGGAGCTAATTCACCCCTCCACTTT. This translates into CASSPGQGANSPLHF.

The rearrangement joins TRBV19 to TRBJ1-2; D is possibly TRBD1 (5 bases). V lost 5 bases and J lost 5, with 24 bases in between. Germline CDR1 is LNHDA and CDR2 is SQIVND (reference sequence). The CDR3 covers 17 residues. Written as DNA, the CDR3 is TGTGCCAGTAGTTCCAGGCCGAGAGGACCGGGACTATATGGCTACACCTTC. This codes for CASSSRPRGPGLYGYTF.

The chain links TRBV15 to TRBJ2-2, with D tentatively TRBD1 (6 bases). CDR3 length equals 17 residues. Trimming took 5 bases from V and 2 from J, leaving 18 bases between them. CDR1 is LNHNV and CDR2 is YYDKDF in the germline V gene (reference sequence). The CDR3 loop is CATSPAGAQGNTGELFF. DNA for the CDR3: TGTGCCACCAGCCCCGCTGGGGCACAGGGCAACACCGGGGAGCTGTTTTTT. Supplemented by reference TRBV15 and TRBJ2-2, the full variable domain reads DAMVIQNPRYQVTQFGKPVTLSCSQTLNHNVMYWYQQKSSQAPKLLFHYYDKDFNNEADTPDNFQSRRPNTSFCFLDIRSPGLGDTAMYLCATSPAGAQGNTGELFFGEGSRLTVL.

The rearrangement joins TRBV2 to TRBJ2-1; D is perhaps TRBD1 (5 bases). This CDR3 has 15 residues. Trimming shortened V by 3 bases and J by 1 base, and 10 bases separated the two germline ends. The germline V gene encodes CDR1 SNHLY and CDR2 FYNNEI. As DNA, the CDR3 is TGTGCCAGCAGTGAGGTGGCAGGGTCCTACAATGAGCAGTTCTTC. It codes for CASSEVAGSYNEQFF.

The chain combines TRBV19 with TRBJ2-1, with 7 positions matching TRBD1. Trimming took 6 bases from V and 9 from J; bases not matched to a gene: 5. Germline-derived CDR1 and CDR2 are LNHDA and SQIVND (reference sequence). The CDR3 contains 12 residues. CDR3 DNA sequence: TGTGCCAGTAGACAGGGGTTGGGTGAGCAGTTCTTC. This translates into CASRQGLGEQFF.

J is TRBJ2-5 and V is TRBV18; possibly TRBD2 for D (6 bases). Germline loops: CDR1 KGHSH, CDR2 LQKENI. Deletions cut 6 bases from V and 5 bases from J, with 19 bases between. The CDR3 is 15 residues long. DNA for the CDR3: TGTGCCAGCTCGCGGGACTCATCCTCGGGGGAGACCCAGTACTTC. Amino acid sequence: CASSRDSSSGETQYF.

The rearrangement links TRBV7-2 to TRBJ2-4; TRBD2 aligns across 10 bases. CDR3 length equals 15 residues. V gave up 3 bases and J gave up 8 bases; unmatched junction bases: 7. Looked up from germline, CDR1 is SGHTA and CDR2 is FQGNSA. The CDR3 is CASSFSSGGGDIQYF. Written as DNA, the CDR3 is TGTGCCAGCAGCTTTTCTAGCGGGGGAGGTGACATTCAGTACTTC.

Only one count was recorded for this clone. Written as DNA, the CDR3 is TGTGCCAGCAGATATACTTTACAGGGTAGTAATTCACCCCTCCACTTT. The encoded protein is CASRYTLQGSNSPLHF. This chain joins TRBV5-5 and TRBJ1-6; perhaps TRBD1 as D (6 bases). The V end was cut by 5 bases, the J end by 6 bases, with 18 bases between. The CDR3 covers 16 residues. CDR1 and CDR2 (germline): SGHKS, YYEKEE (reference sequence).

The chain couples TRBV12-3 or TRBV12-4 to TRBJ1-2, with 8 nucleotides matching TRBD1. The CDR3 extends over 13 amino acids. With V trimmed by 2 bases and J by 8 bases, 4 bases remained unmatched. The chain's CDR3 is CASSLTGGGGYTF. The DNA of the CDR3 is TGTGCCAGCAGTTTAACAGGGGGTGGCGGCTACACCTTC.

This chain joins TRBV4-1 and TRBJ2-2, with 7 bases lining up with TRBD2. Per germline, CDR1 MGHRA and CDR2 YSYEKL. CDR3 length: 17 amino acids. J was trimmed by 4 bases and V by 3 bases; bases with no gene match: 11. CDR3 coding DNA: TGCGCCAGCAGCCAGGGCCGGCAGGGAGGGGCCACCGGGGAGCTGTTTTTT. It specifies CASSQGRQGGATGELFF.

A single count supports this clone. This rearrangement joins TRBV10-1 to TRBJ2-3; 10 nucleotides align to TRBD2. V lost 6 bases to trimming and J lost 6 bases; unmatched junction nucleotides: 9. This CDR3 contains 15 residues. Germline V gene sequence: CDR1 WNHNN, CDR2 SYGVQD (reference sequence). The CDR3 sequence: CASRDSGGPTDTQYF. The CDR3 bases are TGCGCCAGCAGAGATAGCGGGGGGCCTACGGATACGCAGTATTTT.

This clone was counted only a few times. The chain has TRBV5-6 and TRBJ1-2; tentatively, D is TRBD1 (6 bases). From germline, CDR1 is SGHDT and CDR2 YYEEEE. The CDR3 spans 13 residues. Trimming removed 0 bases at V and 6 bases at J, with 9 bases between. CDR3 sequence: CASSLDRVHGYTF. CDR3 DNA: TGTGCCAGCAGCTTGGACAGGGTCCATGGCTACACCTTC.

The chain uses TRBV19 and TRBJ1-2, with 8 bases that match TRBD1. J lost 7 bases, V lost 10 bases, and 8 bases had no gene match. Germline lookup yields CDR1 LNHDA and CDR2 SQIVND (reference sequence). The CDR3 extends over 12 amino acids. The CDR3 DNA reads as TGTGCCAACAGACAGGGGCGTACTGGCTACACCTTC. Residues: CANRQGRTGYTF.

V is TRBV12-3 or TRBV12-4 and J is TRBJ1-4; 9 bases agree with TRBD1. Losses at the gene ends were 8 bases for V and 4 bases for J; bases not matched to a gene: 2. This CDR3 has 13 amino acids. The CDR3 region is CASGTGFNEKLFF. In DNA, the CDR3 is TGTGCCAGCGGGACAGGGTTTAATGAAAAACTGTTTTTT.

This chain connects TRBV10-3 to TRBJ1-4; 7 bases are shared with TRBD1. Germline V lookup: CDR1 ENHRY, CDR2 SYGVKD. With 9 bases clipped from V and 3 bases from J, the junction kept 4 bases outside the gene matches. The CDR3 has 13 residues. The CDR3 DNA reads as TGTGCCATTTCCGGGACAGCTAATGAAAAACTGTTTTTT. Amino acids: CAISGTANEKLFF.

The chain joins TRBV29-1 to TRBJ2-7; perhaps TRBD2 as D (6 bases). V lost 0 bases and J 3 bases, leaving 15 bases between the germline ends. The germline V gene has CDR1 SQVTM and CDR2 ANQGSEA. The CDR3 runs 15 residues. DNA for the CDR3: TGCAGCGTTGAAGACCAGGGACTTCTACTCTACGAGCAGTACTTC. It codes for CSVEDQGLLLYEQYF.

DNA for the CDR3: TGTGCCACGCAGAGTGGTGGGGGGGCCTCCCCAGATACGCAGTATTTT. Residues: CATQSGGGASPDTQYF. This chain joins TRBV3-1 (or the pseudogene TRBV3-2) and TRBJ2-3, with D perhaps TRBD2 (7 bases). Deletions cut 10 bases from V and 4 bases from J, with 24 bases between. There are 16 residues in the CDR3. Germline V gene data show CDR1 as LGHDT and CDR2 as YNNKEL (reference sequence).

This sequence joins TRBV2 and TRBJ1-4; D is unresolved. V was pared by 7 bases and J by 8 bases, with 17 bases between. CDR3 size: 14 residues. Germline CDR1 SNHLY, CDR2 FYNNEI. This chain's CDR3 is CASTPTRGSEKLFF. CDR3 coding DNA: TGTGCCAGCACCCCGACCCGAGGGAGCGAAAAACTGTTTTTT. Variable domain in full (rest from reference TRBV2 and TRBJ1-4): EPEVTQTPSHQVTQMGQEVILRCVPISNHLYFYWYRQILGQKVEFLVSFYNNEISEKSEIFDDQFSVERPDGSNFTLKIRSTKLEDSAMYFCASTPTRGSEKLFFGSGTQLSVL.

The J gene is TRBJ1-2, the V gene TRBV2; 7 bases map to TRBD1. V shed 6 bases and J 6 bases; nucleotides not matched to a gene: 13. The CDR3 covers 15 residues. Germline V CDR1 and CDR2: SNHLY, FYNNEI. CDR3 DNA: TGTGCCAGCAGCGCCCTTGTAACAGGGGTGGATGGCTACACCTTC. As protein: CASSALVTGVDGYTF. Variable domain in full (rest from reference TRBV2 and TRBJ1-2): EPEVTQTPSHQVTQMGQEVILRCVPISNHLYFYWYRQILGQKVEFLVSFYNNEISEKSEIFDDQFSVERPDGSNFTLKIRSTKLEDSAMYFCASSALVTGVDGYTFGSGTRLTVV.

The chain recombines TRBV28 with TRBJ2-5; weak D call: TRBD2 (5 bases). V gave up 5 bases and J gave up 9 bases, with 16 bases separating them. From germline, CDR1 is MDHEN and CDR2 SYDVKM. This CDR3 has 13 amino acids. The CDR3 reads CASSRPSPRAQYF. The DNA for the CDR3 is TGTGCCAGCAGTCGCCCCTCTCCGAGGGCCCAGTACTTC.